Listed here are 8 T cell receptor beta chains from one sample, sequenced in a study of T cells after yellow fever vaccination. TCRdb passed the 5' RACE reads through MiXCR, listing each CDR3 protein once. Among about 630,000 distinct CDR3 sequences listed, over 9% were seen once. The sequencing used PBMCs, collected on the day of the yellow fever booster vaccination. All receptors come from a man aged 30 to 45 who received the YFV17D yellow fever vaccine.

This clonotype was recorded many times. The chain is built from TRBV11-2 and TRBJ2-5; 12 bases agree with TRBD1. The V gene's germline CDR1 is SGHAT and CDR2 FQNNGV. The length of the CDR3 is 15 residues. V lost 5 bases and J lost 5; bases outside the gene matches: 6. Here the CDR3 reads CASSPRDRGRETQYF. DNA for the CDR3: TGTGCCAGCAGCCCCCGGGACAGGGGGCGGGAGACCCAGTACTTC. The full variable domain, in which reference TRBV11-2 and TRBJ2-5 provide the parts outside the CDR3, is EAGVAQSPRYKIIEKRQSVAFWCNPISGHATLYWYQQILGQGPKLLIQFQNNGVVDDSQLPKDRFSAERLKGVDSTLKIQPAKLEDSAVYLCASSPRDRGRETQYFGPGTRLLVL.

CDR3 in DNA: TGCGCCAGCAGCTTGGGGGCACCCGCAGTAGACTATGGCTACACCTTC. Its translation: CASSLGAPAVDYGYTF. The chain links TRBV5-1 to TRBJ1-2; D uncertain. The CDR3 runs to 16 residues. V lost 0 bases, J lost 3 bases, and 15 bases lay in between. The germline V gene encodes CDR1 SGHRS and CDR2 YFSETQ.

This clonotype was seen a few times. This chain's CDR3 is CASSSDNFEQYF. CDR3 nucleotide sequence: TGTGCCAGCAGCTCTGACAATTTCGAGCAGTACTTC. V and J are TRBV5-4 and TRBJ2-7; D not certain. The V end was cut by 3 bases, the J end by 6 bases, with 10 bases between. CDR1 is SGHNT and CDR2 is YYREEE in the germline V gene (reference sequence). This CDR3 comprises 12 residues.

The chain links TRBV5-6 to TRBJ2-1; D unresolved. V lost 4 bases and J 8 bases, leaving 10 bases between the germline ends. Germline CDR1 SGHDT, CDR2 YYEEEE. The CDR3 covers 12 residues. The CDR3 nucleotides are TGTGCCAGCAGCGAATCTACGTATGAGCAGTTCTTC. Protein product: CASSESTYEQFF.

This clonotype was seen a few times. The V and J genes are TRBV15 and TRBJ2-5; 9 nucleotides match TRBD1. This CDR3 is 13 amino acids long. CDR1 is LNHNV and CDR2 is YYDKDF in the germline V gene (reference sequence). V lost 4 bases and J lost 5; bases outside the gene matches: 2. DNA of the CDR3: TGTGCCACCAGCAACAGGGGGCCGGAGACCCAGTACTTC. Translation: CATSNRGPETQYF.

The CDR3 sequence: CASSNIAKNIQYF. The DNA of the CDR3 is TGTGCCAGCAGCAACATAGCCAAAAACATTCAGTACTTC. The V gene is TRBV7-9, the J gene TRBJ2-4; D not certain. This CDR3 is built from 13 residues. The V and J ends lost 5 bases and 0 bases respectively, with 5 bases between them. Germline CDR1 reads SEHNR; CDR2 reads FQNEAQ (reference sequence).

This chain links TRBV19 with TRBJ1-6, with TRBD1 matching over 9 bases. After removal of 0 bases from V and 10 bases from J, the junction contained 7 bases not matched to a gene. The V gene's germline CDR1 is LNHDA and CDR2 SQIVND (reference sequence). CDR3 length: 16 residues. The CDR3, as DNA: TGTGCCAGTAGTATAGATGCCGGGACAGGGCGATCACCCCTCCACTTT. Its translation: CASSIDAGTGRSPLHF.

As regards this clonotype: A much larger clone is a single base away; this may be a read error. The chain has TRBV20-1 and TRBJ2-7; TRBD2 agrees at 7 bases. In germline, CDR1 is DFQATT, CDR2 SNEGSKA (reference sequence). Losses at the gene ends were 1 base for V and 6 bases for J; bases not matched to a gene: 3. This CDR3 comprises 12 residues. DNA for the CDR3: TGCAGTGCTAGAGCCGGGGGGTTCGAGCAGTACTTC. Translating it yields CSARAGGFEQYF.